The rows below give T cell receptor beta chains drawn from one sample of a study of read filtering for tumor transcriptome and immune sequencing. MiXCR was run by TCRdb on the reads, yielding one entry per CDR3 protein. This table has 40,000 or so distinct CDR3 sequences, roughly 15% appearing once. The sequenced sample consisted of a population of CD138-negative cells sorted from bone marrow. The receptors shown here come from a donor at least 40 years old with multiple myeloma. The CDR3 runs from the conserved cysteine through the conserved F or W. Each record gives: V gene, clone size, J gene, D gene, CDR3 length, CDR3 DNA, CDR3 protein. The D gene is left open where the match is weak. The listing skips clone size in some rows; elsewhere it reads once, few, many or a size class.

>TRBV27|many|TRBJ2-5|.|17
TGTGCCAGCAGTCCGATATGGCCAGGTGGGGCAGGGGAGACCCAGTACTTC
CASSPIWPGGAGETQYF
>TRBV5-1|many|TRBJ2-7|.|12
TGCGCCAGCAGCTTGGACGGTGTTGCGCAGTACTTC
CASSLDGVAQYF
>TRBV23-1|medium-sized|TRBJ2-7|.|13
TGCGCCAGCAGTGTCCACAGTACGTACGAGCAGTACTTC
CASSVHSTYEQYF
>TRBV4-3|many|TRBJ1-2|.|13
TGCGCCAGCAGCCAAGCCGATGGCAATGGCTACACCTTC
CASSQADGNGYTF
>TRBV7-3|.|TRBJ2-3|TRBD2|14
TGTGCCAGCAGCCTAGCGGGGGGCACGGATACGCAGTATTTT
CASSLAGGTDTQYF
>TRBV7-9|.|TRBJ2-6|.|14
TGTGCCAGCAGCCGCCCCCCGGGGGCCAACGTCCTGACTTTC
CASSRPPGANVLTF
>TRBV4-3|many|TRBJ1-1|.|14
TGCGCCAGCAGCCGACCAGGGGCGGATACTGAAGCTTTCTTT
CASSRPGADTEAFF
>TRBV19|medium-sized|TRBJ2-1|.|14
TGTGCCAGTAGCCGCGGACGCTCCTACAATGAGCAGTTCTTC
CASSRGRSYNEQFF
>TRBV7-8|many|TRBJ2-1|.|14
TGTGCCAGCAGCTCGACCGGGGGCGGCGATGAGCAGTTCTTC
CASSSTGGGDEQFF
>TRBV28|many|TRBJ1-2|.|14
TGTGCCTGCTCAAGACCCTTCGACAGCGTCGGCTACACCTTC
CACSRPFDSVGYTF
>TRBV9|many|TRBJ2-5|.|14
TGTGCCAGCAGCTCCGGCAAAGATAGAGAGACCCAGTACTTC
CASSSGKDRETQYF
>TRBV6-5|.|TRBJ2-7|TRBD1|15
TGTGCCAGCAGCCTCGCAGGACAGGGGGCGTACGAGCAGTACTTC
CASSLAGQGAYEQYF
>TRBV6-6|many|TRBJ1-5|.|15
TGTGCCAGCAGTCCAAGCAATCCCCACAATCAGCCCCAGCATTTT
CASSPSNPHNQPQHF
>TRBV20-1|many|TRBJ2-3|TRBD2|19
TGCAGTGCTAGAGATCTAGCGGGGAGGGTTGAGCGGCGCACAGATACGCAGTATTTT
CSARDLAGRVERRTDTQYF
>TRBV27|many|TRBJ2-7|.|13
TGTGCCAGCTCAGGGCGGAGGGCGGGGGAGCAGTACTTC
CASSGRRAGEQYF
>TRBV7-2|many|TRBJ1-1|.|14
TGTGCCAGCAGTTTTAGGGGGTTGAGCACTGAAGCTTTCTTT
CASSFRGLSTEAFF
>TRBV20-1|many|TRBJ1-1|TRBD1|14
TGCAGTGCCGCTTTTACCGGGACAGTGACTGAAGCTTTCTTT
CSAAFTGTVTEAFF
>TRBV12-3/TRBV12-4|many|TRBJ1-1|.|12
TGTGCCAGCAGAGCTGACGGCACTGAAGCTTTCTTT
CASRADGTEAFF
>TRBV10-3|many|TRBJ1-2|.|12
TGTGCCATCAGTCTGGACAGAAATGGCTACACCTTC
CAISLDRNGYTF
>TRBV28|many|TRBJ2-2|TRBD2|14
TGTGCCAGCAGGGGACTAGCGGTCACCGGGGAGCTGTTTTTT
CASRGLAVTGELFF